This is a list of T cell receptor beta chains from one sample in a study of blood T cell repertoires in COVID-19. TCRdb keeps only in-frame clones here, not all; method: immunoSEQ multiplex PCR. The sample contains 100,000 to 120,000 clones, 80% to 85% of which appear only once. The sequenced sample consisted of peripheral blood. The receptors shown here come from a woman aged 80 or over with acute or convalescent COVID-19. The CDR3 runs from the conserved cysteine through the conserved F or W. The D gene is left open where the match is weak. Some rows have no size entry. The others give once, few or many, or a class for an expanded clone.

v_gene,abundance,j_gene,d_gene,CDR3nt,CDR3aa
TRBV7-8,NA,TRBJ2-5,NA,TGTGCCAGCAGCTTAAACGGTGTACAAGAGACCCAGTACTTC,CASSLNGVQETQYF
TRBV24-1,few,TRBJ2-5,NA,TGTGCCACCCCGGACAGAATACAAGAGACCCAGTACTTC,CATPDRIQETQYF
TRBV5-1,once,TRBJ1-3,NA,TGCGCCAGCAGCTGGGACAACTCTGGAAACACCATATATTTT,CASSWDNSGNTIYF
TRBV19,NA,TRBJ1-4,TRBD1,TGTGCCAGTAGCAGAAGACAGGGCCTTAATGAAAAACTGTTTTTT,CASSRRQGLNEKLFF
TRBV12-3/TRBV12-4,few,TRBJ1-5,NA,TGTGCCAGCACCACTAATCAGCAACCCCAGCATTTT,CASTTNQQPQHF
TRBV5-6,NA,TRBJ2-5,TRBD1,TGTGCCAGCAGCTGGGGACAGGGGAATCAAGAGACCCAGTACTTC,CASSWGQGNQETQYF
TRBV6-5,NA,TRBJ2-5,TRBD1,TGTGCCAGCAGTCGGACAGGAAGCCAGTGGACCCAGTACTTC,CASSRTGSQWTQYF
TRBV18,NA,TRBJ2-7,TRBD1,TGTGCCAGCACCGAGACAGGGACGGCTCCGGCGTCCTACGAGCAGTACTTC,CASTETGTAPASYEQYF
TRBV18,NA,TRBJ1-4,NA,TGTGCCAGCTCACCTCCCAGGGCGGGAGAAGGTGAAAAACTGTTTTTT,CASSPPRAGEGEKLFF
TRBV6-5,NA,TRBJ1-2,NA,TGTGCCAGCAGTTACAGTCGGGGAGGGGCAGCAGGCTACACCTTC,CASSYSRGGAAGYTF